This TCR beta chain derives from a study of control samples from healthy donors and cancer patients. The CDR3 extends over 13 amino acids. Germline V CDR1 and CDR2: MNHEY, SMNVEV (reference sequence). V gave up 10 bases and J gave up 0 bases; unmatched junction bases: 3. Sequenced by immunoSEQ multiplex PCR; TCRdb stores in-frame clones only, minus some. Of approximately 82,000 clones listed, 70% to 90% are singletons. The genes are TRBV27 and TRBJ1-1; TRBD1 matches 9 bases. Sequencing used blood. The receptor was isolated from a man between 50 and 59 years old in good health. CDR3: CAIGQGMNTEAFF. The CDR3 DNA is TGTGCCATCGGACAGGGGATGAACACTGAAGCTTTCTTT.